This note documents a single T cell receptor (beta chain) sequence. The antigen is unknown. These data are taken from a study of radiotherapy plus CTLA-4 blockade in lung cancer. The overall study: An objective response was seen in roughly 20% of patients, and disease control in around 33%. Study-level results: Radiotherapy was combined with ipilimumab, and tumor-derived TCR clones then expanded in blood.

Sequencing used immunoSEQ multiplex PCR; TCRdb keeps in-frame clones, though not all of them. Among over 60,000 clones listed, roughly 86% were seen once. Focal radiation plus CTLA-4 blockade with ipilimumab was administered to patients who had chemo-refractory metastatic non-small-cell lung cancer. V was clipped by 2 bases and J by 5 bases, with 10 bases between them. The CDR3 extends over 14 amino acids. The V gene's germline CDR1 is MNHNY and CDR2 SVGAGI (reference sequence). The clonotype was recovered from a human donor with non-small cell lung cancer who had stable disease on radiotherapy plus ipilimumab. V is TRBV6-6 and J is TRBJ2-1; D remains ambiguous. Here the sequenced sample was peripheral blood, taken from a patient treated with radiotherapy plus ipilimumab. Here the CDR3 reads CASSYLTGDNEQFF. As DNA, the CDR3 is TGTGCCAGCAGTTACCTGACTGGCGACAATGAGCAGTTCTTC.